The entry below describes one TCR beta chain. Trimming shortened V by 1 base and J by 0 bases, and 7 bases separated the two germline ends. This CDR3 spans 14 amino acids. Germline CDR1 SGHVS, CDR2 FQNEAQ. One entry per CDR3 protein results from TCRdb running MiXCR on the RT-PCR reads. The sample lists around 700,000 distinct CDR3 sequences, approximately 15% occurring once. The specimen was memory CD4+ T cells from blood. V gene TRBV7-8 combines with J gene TRBJ2-7, with D hard to call. The TCR originated in a female donor in good health, serving as a healthy control. CDR3 region: CASSLGHSSYEQYF. CDR3 DNA: TGTGCCAGCAGCTTAGGCCATAGCTCCTACGAGCAGTACTTC.